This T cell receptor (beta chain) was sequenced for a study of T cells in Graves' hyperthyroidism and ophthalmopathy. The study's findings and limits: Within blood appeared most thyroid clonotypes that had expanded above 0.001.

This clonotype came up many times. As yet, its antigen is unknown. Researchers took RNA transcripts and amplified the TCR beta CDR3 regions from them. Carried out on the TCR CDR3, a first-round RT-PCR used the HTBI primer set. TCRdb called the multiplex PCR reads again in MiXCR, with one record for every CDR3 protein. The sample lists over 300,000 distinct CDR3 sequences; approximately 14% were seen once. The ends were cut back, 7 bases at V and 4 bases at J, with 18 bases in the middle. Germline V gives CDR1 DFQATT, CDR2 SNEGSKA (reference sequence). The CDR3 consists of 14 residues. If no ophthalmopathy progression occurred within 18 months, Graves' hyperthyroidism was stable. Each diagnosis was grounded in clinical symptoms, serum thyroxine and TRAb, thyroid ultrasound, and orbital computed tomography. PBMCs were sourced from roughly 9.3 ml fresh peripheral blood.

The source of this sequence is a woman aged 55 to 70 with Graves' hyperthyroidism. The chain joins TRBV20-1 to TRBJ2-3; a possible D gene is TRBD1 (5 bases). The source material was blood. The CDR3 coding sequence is TGCAGTGTAACAGGATCCTCGCCCGCAGATACGCAGTATTTT. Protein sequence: CSVTGSSPADTQYF.